The 2 T cell receptor beta chains reported below all come from one sample, sequenced in a study of T-cell memory formation after mild COVID-19. TCRdb fed the 5' RACE reads into MiXCR, producing one record per CDR3 protein. This repertoire shows under 450,000 distinct CDR3 sequences, 13% to 15% found once; its top ten account for around a fifth. The sample consisted of PBMCs or a T cell subset sorted from them (not recorded which). The receptor set was obtained from a man aged 18 to 30 who had mild COVID-19 (a few samples of this study predate the infection). Cell type and time point are not known.

The chain carries TRBV7-9 and TRBJ2-7; 10 positions agree with TRBD1. With V trimmed by 5 bases and J by 5 bases, 3 bases remained unmatched. Germline loops: CDR1 SEHNR, CDR2 FQNEAQ (reference sequence). CDR3 size: 13 residues. CDR3 region: CASSGGQGNEQYF. DNA for the CDR3: TGTGCCAGCAGCGGGGGACAGGGGAACGAGCAGTACTTC.

This clonotype has more than one count but fewer than ten. The V and J genes are TRBV12-3 or TRBV12-4 and TRBJ1-1, with TRBD1 matching over 8 bases. V shed 6 bases, J shed 1 base, and the junction held 7 bases outside the gene matches. This CDR3 is 15 amino acids long. The CDR3 DNA reads as TGTGCCAGCAGAGACAACAGGGGGGAGAACACTGAAGCTTTCTTT. Its protein product is CASRDNRGENTEAFF.